This T cell receptor (beta chain) comes out of a study of blood T cells in healthy people across ages. This clonotype was recorded a few times. The CDR3 consists of 15 residues. CDR1 MGHRA and CDR2 YSYEKL come from the germline V gene. V was clipped by 3 bases and J by 0 bases; unmatched bases: 5. Then a second PCR, running about 6 to 11 cycles, was carried out with a sample-barcoded 5' primer and a J-beta primer mix. Via MiXCR, TCRdb re-called the 5' RACE reads, giving one row per CDR3 protein. The data show 980,000 or so distinct CDR3 sequences, around 49% seen once. The sequence was collected from a man aged 25 to 40 in good health. The genes are TRBV4-1 and TRBJ2-7; 7 nucleotides align to TRBD2. The sequenced material came from blood. CDR3 DNA sequence: TGCGCCAGCAGCCAGACTAGCCCCAGCTCCTACGAGCAGTACTTC. Encoded protein: CASSQTSPSSYEQYF.